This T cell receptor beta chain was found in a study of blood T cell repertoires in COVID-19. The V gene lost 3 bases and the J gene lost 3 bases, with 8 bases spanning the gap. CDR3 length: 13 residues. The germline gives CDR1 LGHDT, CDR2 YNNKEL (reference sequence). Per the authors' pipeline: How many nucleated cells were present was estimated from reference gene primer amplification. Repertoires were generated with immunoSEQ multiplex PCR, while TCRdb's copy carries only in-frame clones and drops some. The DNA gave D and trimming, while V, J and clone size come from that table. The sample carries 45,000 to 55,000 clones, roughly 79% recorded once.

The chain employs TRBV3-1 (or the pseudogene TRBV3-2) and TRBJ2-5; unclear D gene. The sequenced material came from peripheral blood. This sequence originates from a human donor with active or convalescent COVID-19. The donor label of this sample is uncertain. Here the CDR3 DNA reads TGTGCCAGCAGCCAGACTCGGAAAGAGACCCAGTACTTC. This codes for CASSQTRKETQYF.